This TCR beta chain was obtained from a study of vaccination and CD4 T cells after COVID-19. Treatment indicated: roughly 10-day PBMC culture with coronavirus spike peptide pools or control peptides (ViraFEST assay). Per the germline V gene, CDR1 is MNHNS and CDR2 is SASEGT. Losses at the gene ends were 10 bases for V and 8 bases for J; bases not matched to a gene: 9. The CDR3 has 12 amino acids. This clonotype has only a few counts. Its specificity is not known. Cultured CD4+ T cell DNA underwent sequencing with the Oncomine TCR Beta short-read assay. The genomic DNA was obtained from cultured CD4+ T cells by extraction with the QIAamp micro DNA kit. TCRdb reprocessed the PCR reads via MiXCR and lists one record per CDR3 protein. The data show roughly 5,200 distinct CDR3 sequences, about 38% seen once.

This sequence was found in a human donor who had recovered from COVID-19. Sequencing was done on a sample of CD4+ T cells from blood, cultured in vitro. The chain uses TRBV6-1 and TRBJ1-2, with TRBD1 matching 8 bases. CDR3 bases: TGTGCCACAAACCAGGGGGCCGAGGGCTACACCTTC. Translated: CATNQGAEGYTF.